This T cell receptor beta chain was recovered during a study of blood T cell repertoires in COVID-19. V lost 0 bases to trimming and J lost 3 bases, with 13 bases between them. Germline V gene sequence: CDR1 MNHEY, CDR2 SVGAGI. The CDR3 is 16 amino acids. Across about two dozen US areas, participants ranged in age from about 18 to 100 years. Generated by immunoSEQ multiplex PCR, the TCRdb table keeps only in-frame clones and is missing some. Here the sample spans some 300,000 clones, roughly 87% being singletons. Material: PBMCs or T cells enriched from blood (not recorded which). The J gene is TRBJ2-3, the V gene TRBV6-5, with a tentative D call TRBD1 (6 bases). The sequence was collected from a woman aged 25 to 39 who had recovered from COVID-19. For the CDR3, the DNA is TGTGCCAGCAGTTACTCGACCCCTACAGGGACAGATACGCAGTATTTT. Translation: CASSYSTPTGTDTQYF.